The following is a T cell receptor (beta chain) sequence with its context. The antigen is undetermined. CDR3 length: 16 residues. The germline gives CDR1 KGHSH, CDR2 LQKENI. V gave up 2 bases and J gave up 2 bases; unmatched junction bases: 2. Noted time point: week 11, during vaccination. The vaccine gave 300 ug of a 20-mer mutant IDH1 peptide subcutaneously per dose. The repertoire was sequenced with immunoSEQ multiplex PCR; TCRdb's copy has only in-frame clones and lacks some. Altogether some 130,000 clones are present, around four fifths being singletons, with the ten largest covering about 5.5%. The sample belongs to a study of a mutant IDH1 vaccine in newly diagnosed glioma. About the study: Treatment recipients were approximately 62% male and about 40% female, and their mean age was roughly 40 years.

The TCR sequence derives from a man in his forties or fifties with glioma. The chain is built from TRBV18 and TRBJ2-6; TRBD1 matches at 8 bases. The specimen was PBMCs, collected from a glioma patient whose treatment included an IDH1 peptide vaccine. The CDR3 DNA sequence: TGTGCCAGCTCACCAAAGACAGGGGCTGGGGCCAACGTCCTGACTTTC. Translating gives CASSPKTGAGANVLTF.